The TCR beta chain described here comes from a study of control samples from healthy donors and cancer patients (dated by TCRdb to 2018 to 2020). The junction shows trimming of 4 bases on V and 7 bases on J, and the gene matches do not reach 6 bases of it. The germline V gene supplies CDR1 SGHRS and CDR2 YFSETQ. Its CDR3 holds 15 amino acids, cysteine through phenylalanine. Left in the record is the CDR3 DNA by itself, 45 bases read in frame from the first base. Concerning this clone itself: It lacks a known antigen. No base quality information exists; no much larger clone differs at one position.

The library relied on the immunoSEQ multiplex PCR assay. TCRdb retrieved this table from immuneACCESS and kept in-frame rearrangements only. Not all clones are present; in checked studies, unresolved V genes account for under half, and no reason is known for the remainder. The sample table holds tens of thousands of clones, of which approximately 88% were seen once. Together, the top ten hold over 12% of the sample. The chain couples TRBV5-1 to TRBJ1-6; 9 bases in the middle match TRBD1. This clonotype originated in a man aged 50 to 59 in good health. Sequencing used blood. This receptor has the CDR3 CASSQPGQGNSPLHF. The nucleotides read TGCGCCAGCAGCCAACCGGGACAGGGAAATTCACCCCTCCACTTT. Full variable domain (CDR3 extended with the reference TRBV5-1 and TRBJ1-6 proteins): KAGVTQTPRYLIKTRGQQVTLSCSPISGHRSVSWYQQTPGQGLQFLFEYFSETQRNKGNFPGRFSGRQFSNSRSEMNVSTLELGDSALYLCASSQPGQGNSPLHFGNGTRLTVT.